The 25 T cell receptor beta chains below come from one sample, sequenced in a study of radiotherapy plus CTLA-4 blockade in lung cancer. Method: immunoSEQ multiplex PCR; TCRdb's copy keeps in-frame clones and lacks some. Here the sample spans 15,000 or so clones, approximately 76% being singletons. Sequencing used peripheral blood, obtained from a patient treated with radiotherapy plus ipilimumab. These receptors originate from a human donor with non-small cell lung cancer whose response to radiotherapy plus ipilimumab could not be evaluated.

This chain joins TRBV5-1 and TRBJ2-1, with D possibly matching TRBD2 (6 bases). The length of the CDR3 is 13 residues. The V gene's germline CDR1 is SGHRS and CDR2 YFSETQ. The V gene lost 0 bases and the J gene lost 7 bases, with 8 bases spanning the gap. The CDR3 reads CASSLGGDNEQFF. The CDR3 coding sequence is TGCGCCAGCAGCTTGGGGGGGGATAATGAGCAGTTCTTC.

This clone occurred once. This sequence joins TRBV30 and TRBJ1-5, with D maybe TRBD1 (6 bases). V dropped 2 bases and J dropped 2 bases, with 22 bases sitting between them. CDR1 and CDR2 (germline): GTSNPN, SVGIG (reference sequence). The CDR3 covers 18 residues. The DNA for the CDR3 is TGTGCCTGGAGTTCCTTCTCGGGGGGCGCAAGGGGCAATCAGCCCCAGCATTTT. This sequence encodes CAWSSFSGGARGNQPQHF.

The chain is built from TRBV29-1 and TRBJ1-1, with D maybe TRBD1 (5 bases). CDR3 length: 14 residues. The germline V gene has CDR1 SQVTM and CDR2 ANQGSEA. The V and J ends lost 0 bases and 1 base respectively, with 9 bases between them. CDR3 bases: TGCAGCGTTGAAGATCGGCAGGGGAACACTGAAGCTTTCTTT. Translated, it gives CSVEDRQGNTEAFF.

The genes are TRBV25-1 and TRBJ1-1; the match to TRBD1 covers 9 bases. CDR3 size: 13 residues. In germline, CDR1 is MGHDK, CDR2 SYGVNS. The junction had 4 bases not matched to a gene; V was cut back by 7 bases and J by 4 bases. The CDR3 DNA reads as TGTGCCAGCAACCCGACAGGGGGCACTGAAGCTTTCTTT. Residues: CASNPTGGTEAFF.

In the case of this clone: At one boundary the junction diverges from the germline segment, which might be a read error. The rearrangement uses TRBV7-7 and TRBJ2-1; 7 positions match TRBD2. The CDR3 is 16 amino acids. Germline V lookup: CDR1 SSHAT, CDR2 FNYEAQ (reference sequence). As DNA, the CDR3 is TGTGCTAGCAGCTTAGGCACTAGCGTGGGCCACAATGAGCAGTTCTTC. Residues: CASSLGTSVGHNEQFF.

The genes are TRBV30 and TRBJ1-1; 9 bases are a match to TRBD1. V dropped 6 bases and J dropped 0; count of bases not matched to a gene: 5. The CDR3 is 14 residues long. Germline V lookup: CDR1 GTSNPN, CDR2 SVGIG (reference sequence). CDR3 bases: TGTGCCTGCTACAGGGGGCGGTTGAACACTGAAGCTTTCTTT. Its translation is CACYRGRLNTEAFF.

This clone was seen once. The chain combines TRBV19 with TRBJ1-2; 9 bases line up with TRBD1. CDR3 length: 14 residues. J was trimmed by 7 bases and V by 3 bases; bases with no gene match: 6. The germline V gene encodes CDR1 LNHDA and CDR2 SQIVND (reference sequence). The CDR3 DNA is TGTGCCAGTAGTATGGGACAGGGCCCCTTTGGCTACACCTTC. Its protein product is CASSMGQGPFGYTF.

In this sample, this clone turned up many times. This chain uses TRBV5-4 with TRBJ1-3; possible D gene TRBD1, 6 bases. The CDR3 covers 15 residues. Germline V gives CDR1 SGHNT, CDR2 YYREEE (reference sequence). V dropped 1 base and J dropped 0 bases, with 8 bases sitting between them. The CDR3 spells CASSLRGGSGNTIYF. DNA for the CDR3: TGTGCCAGCAGCTTGAGGGGGGGCTCTGGAAACACCATATATTTT.

This chain links TRBV7-8 with TRBJ1-6; the match to TRBD1 covers 9 bases. The V segment lost 7 bases and the J segment 6 bases; nucleotides outside the gene matches: 13. The germline V gene has CDR1 SGHVS and CDR2 FQNEAQ. The CDR3 sequence is 17 residues long. CDR3 DNA: TGTGCCAGCATCCCGAGCCGGCGGGACAGGGTTAATTCACCCCTCCACTTT. Translated, it gives CASIPSRRDRVNSPLHF.

On this clone: The identical CDR3 is also encoded by other nucleotide sequences in the sample. The rearrangement uses TRBV19 and TRBJ1-6, with TRBD1 matching 9 bases. Germline lookup yields CDR1 LNHDA and CDR2 SQIVND (reference sequence). After removal of 3 bases from V and 13 bases from J, the junction contained 10 bases not matched to a gene. This CDR3 contains 15 residues. In DNA, the CDR3 is TGTGCCAGTAGTATGCGGACAGGGGCAGGATCCCCCCTCCACTTT. Amino acids: CASSMRTGAGSPLHF.

The gene calls are TRBV7-9 and TRBJ1-6; 7 bases are a match to TRBD1. Germline V lookup: CDR1 SEHNR, CDR2 FQNEAQ (reference sequence). The CDR3 sequence is 15 residues long. The V segment lost 6 bases and the J segment 7 bases; nucleotides outside the gene matches: 9. This chain's CDR3 is CASSSKGTVNSPLHF. CDR3 in DNA: TGTGCCAGCAGTTCCAAGGGGACAGTGAATTCACCCCTCCACTTT.

The V gene is TRBV5-1, the J gene TRBJ2-5, with 8 nucleotides matching TRBD1. V trimming: 4 bases; J trimming: 5 bases; junction bases outside the gene matches: 7. Per the germline V gene, CDR1 is SGHRS and CDR2 is YFSETQ. This CDR3 region has 14 residues. This CDR3 is CASSAAGGAETQYF. CDR3 bases: TGCGCCAGCAGCGCCGCAGGGGGCGCGGAGACCCAGTACTTC.

The chain has TRBV27 and TRBJ2-7, with a weak D call TRBD2 (7 bases). Looked up from germline, CDR1 is MNHEY and CDR2 is SMNVEV (reference sequence). Trimming took off 8 bases at V and 3 bases at J, with 17 bases between the two ends. This CDR3 is 14 amino acids long. CDR3 region: CASSQRGAFYEQYF. For the CDR3, the DNA is TGTGCCAGCTCCCAACGGGGGGCTTTCTACGAGCAGTACTTC.

V gene TRBV30 combines with J gene TRBJ1-5, with D hard to call. The CDR3 runs 14 residues. V dropped 2 bases and J dropped 0 bases, with 8 bases sitting between them. Germline V gene lookup returns CDR1 GTSNPN and CDR2 SVGIG (reference sequence). CDR3 DNA: TGTGCCTGGAGTTCCGACACTAGCAATCAGCCCCAGCATTTT. Protein sequence: CAWSSDTSNQPQHF.

This clone has only a few counts. The chain employs TRBV5-1 and TRBJ2-1; D is ambiguous. Germline loops: CDR1 SGHRS, CDR2 YFSETQ. CDR3 length: 13 amino acids. Deletions cut 0 bases from V and 6 bases from J, with 7 bases between. Here the CDR3 DNA reads TGCGCCAGCAGCTTGGCAGGTCCCAATGAGCAGTTCTTC. It translates to CASSLAGPNEQFF.

The V call is TRBV5-4, the J call TRBJ2-5; 8 bases line up with TRBD2. CDR3 length: 15 amino acids. CDR1 and CDR2 (germline): SGHNT, YYREEE (reference sequence). V shed 4 bases and J 1 base; nucleotides not matched to a gene: 6. The CDR3 here is CASSPSGGPQETQYF. The CDR3, as DNA: TGTGCCAGCAGCCCGAGCGGGGGCCCCCAAGAGACCCAGTACTTC.

The chain recombines TRBV4-1 with TRBJ1-3; 7 nucleotides match TRBD1. V trimming: 1 base; J trimming: 4 bases; junction bases outside the gene matches: 4. From germline, CDR1 is MGHRA and CDR2 YSYEKL. The CDR3 runs to 15 residues. CDR3 region: CASSQVRDSGNTIYF. The CDR3 bases are TGCGCCAGCAGCCAAGTCCGGGACAGCGGAAACACCATATATTTT.

This sequence joins TRBV7-9 and TRBJ2-7; a weak D match, TRBD1 (8 bases). Germline lookup yields CDR1 SEHNR and CDR2 FQNEAQ (reference sequence). The length of the CDR3 is 15 residues. With 2 bases removed from V and 7 bases from J, the gap between germline ends came to 18 bases. The CDR3 spells CASSLFGQGGGEQYF. CDR3 nucleotide sequence: TGTGCCAGCAGCTTATTCGGACAGGGCGGGGGTGAGCAGTACTTC. Together with reference TRBV7-9 and TRBJ2-7, the CDR3 gives the full variable domain: DTGVSQNPRHKITKRGQNVTFRCDPISEHNRLYWYRQTLGQGPEFLTYFQNEAQLEKSRLLSDRFSAERPKGSFSTLEIQRTEQGDSAMYLCASSLFGQGGGEQYFGPGTRLTVT.

This chain uses TRBV6-6 with TRBJ1-1; maybe TRBD1 (5 bases). V was pared by 8 bases and J by 2 bases, with 15 bases between. Germline values: CDR1 MNHNY, CDR2 SVGAGI (reference sequence). There are 14 residues in the CDR3. The chain's CDR3 is CASRGPTANTEAFF. The CDR3 DNA sequence: TGTGCCAGCCGAGGACCGACAGCAAACACTGAAGCTTTCTTT.

The V call is TRBV19, the J call TRBJ1-1; possibly TRBD1 for D (6 bases). The CDR3 is 14 residues long. Deletions cut 9 bases from V and 5 bases from J, with 19 bases between. CDR1 and CDR2 (germline): LNHDA, SQIVND (reference sequence). CDR3 residues: CASSSAGARTEAFF. The CDR3 nucleotides read TGTGCCAGCTCCTCAGCGGGGGCGCGTACTGAAGCTTTCTTT.

The J gene is TRBJ1-2, the V gene TRBV6-6; 8 nucleotides line up with TRBD1. The V gene's germline CDR1 is MNHNY and CDR2 SVGAGI (reference sequence). The V gene end was trimmed by 5 bases and the J gene end by 8 bases; junction bases not matched to a gene: 13. This CDR3 comprises 15 residues. The CDR3 DNA follows: TGTGCCAGCAGTCCGTGGACAGGGATAGCGGTGGGCTACACCTTC. Its translation is CASSPWTGIAVGYTF.

This clone was counted between two and nine times. The chain employs TRBV19 and TRBJ1-2; possible D gene TRBD1, 6 bases. The CDR3 has 15 residues. Germline lookup yields CDR1 LNHDA and CDR2 SQIVND (reference sequence). V lost 7 bases, J lost 2 bases, and 17 bases lay in between. The CDR3: CASTIAQGNNYGYTF. As DNA, the CDR3 is TGTGCCAGTACCATCGCTCAGGGGAACAACTATGGCTACACCTTC. Together with reference TRBV19 and TRBJ1-2, the CDR3 gives the full variable domain: DGGITQSPKYLFRKEGQNVTLSCEQNLNHDAMYWYRQDPGQGLRLIYYSQIVNDFQKGDIAEGYSVSREKKESFPLTVTSAQKNPTAFYLCASTIAQGNNYGYTFGSGTRLTVV.

The chain recombines TRBV5-5 with TRBJ2-1, with D perhaps matching TRBD2 (5 bases). Trimming removed 4 bases from V and 9 bases from J, with 14 bases in between. CDR3 length: 13 residues. Germline values: CDR1 SGHKS, CDR2 YYEKEE (reference sequence). CDR3 sequence reads: CASSNEGRAEQFF. CDR3 nucleotides: TGTGCCAGCAGCAACGAGGGTAGGGCTGAGCAGTTCTTC.

This chain joins TRBV9 and TRBJ1-6, with TRBD1 matching 7 bases. The CDR3 loop spans 15 amino acids. Losses at the gene ends were 4 bases for V and 8 bases for J; bases not matched to a gene: 9. Germline assignment: CDR1 SGDLS and CDR2 YYNGEE. CDR3 protein: CASSPGDRDHSPLHF. The CDR3 DNA sequence: TGTGCCAGCAGCCCGGGGGACAGAGACCATTCACCCCTCCACTTT.

The chain uses TRBV5-1 and TRBJ2-3; 11 nucleotides line up with TRBD2. There are 14 residues in the CDR3. Germline V gives CDR1 SGHRS, CDR2 YFSETQ. J lost 5 bases, V lost 3 bases, and 2 bases had no gene match. Here the CDR3 reads CASSWGLAEDTQYF. CDR3 DNA sequence: TGCGCCAGCAGCTGGGGACTAGCGGAAGATACGCAGTATTTT.